Following are 8 T cell receptor beta chains from one sample sequenced in a study of post-analysis software for immune sequencing data. Researchers reported that TCR beta cDNA libraries carried unique molecular identifiers. TCRdb reprocessed the PCR reads via MiXCR and lists one record per CDR3 protein. Here the sample spans roughly 670,000 distinct CDR3 sequences, 59% being singletons. Whole-study findings and limits: Roughly 5 TRBV segments occurring more often in patients than controls included TRBV5-6, TRBV5-1 and TRBV20-1.

These receptors lack a known antigen. The specimen was blood. The source of these receptors is a girl aged 2 to 9 with multiple sclerosis.

This clonotype was seen once. The chain combines TRBV10-3 with TRBJ2-1; D remains unclear. The CDR3 length is 12 residues. Germline assignment: CDR1 ENHRY and CDR2 SYGVKD. V was shortened by 3 bases and J by 4 bases, with 4 bases between the two germline ends. CDR3 bases: TGTGCCATCAGTGATGGGTACAATGAGCAGTTCTTC. Amino acid sequence: CAISDGYNEQFF.

This clonotype has only a few counts. The V call is TRBV10-2, the J call TRBJ1-1; perhaps TRBD1 as D (6 bases). Trimming removed 7 bases at V and 4 bases at J, with 7 bases between. The germline gives CDR1 WSHSY, CDR2 SAAADI. The CDR3 runs 11 residues. CDR3 residues: CASKGGTEAFF. In nucleotides, the CDR3 is TGCGCCAGCAAGGGGGGCACTGAAGCTTTCTTT.

This clonotype was seen only a few times. The chain has TRBV20-1 and TRBJ1-1; perhaps TRBD1 as D (6 bases). Trimming removed 4 bases from V and 4 bases from J, with 10 bases in between. This CDR3 comprises 12 residues. CDR1 and CDR2 (germline): DFQATT, SNEGSKA (reference sequence). Here the CDR3 DNA reads TGCAGTGCTACGGACAGATCCACTGAAGCTTTCTTT. This translates into CSATDRSTEAFF.

The chain carries TRBV5-1 and TRBJ2-5; no definite D call. Between the trimmed V and J ends, which lost 0 bases and 5 bases, there was a span of 14 bases. The germline V gene has CDR1 SGHRS and CDR2 YFSETQ. This CDR3 has 15 residues. The CDR3: CASSLAPVSSETQYF. The CDR3 DNA follows: TGCGCCAGCAGCTTGGCCCCCGTGTCGTCGGAGACCCAGTACTTC.

The chain employs TRBV27 and TRBJ1-5, with D uncertain. Germline V lookup: CDR1 MNHEY, CDR2 SMNVEV (reference sequence). There are 14 residues in the CDR3. V gave up 8 bases and J gave up 4 bases, with 15 bases separating them. The CDR3 protein is CASGQGRLNQPQHF. CDR3 sequence (DNA): TGTGCCAGCGGCCAAGGACGCCTAAATCAGCCCCAGCATTTT.

The chain employs TRBV9 and TRBJ2-6; the match to TRBD1 covers 8 bases. J gave up 0 bases and V 3 bases, and 8 bases lay outside the gene matches. The CDR3 is made up of 18 amino acids. Germline V gene lookup returns CDR1 SGDLS and CDR2 YYNGEE. The CDR3 DNA reads TGTGCCAGCAGCGCCCGAAGGACAGGGCACTCTGGGGCCAACGTCCTGACTTTC. Translated, it gives CASSARRTGHSGANVLTF.

V is TRBV11-1 and J is TRBJ2-5, with D possibly matching TRBD1 (5 bases). V lost 2 bases to trimming and J lost 0 bases, with 10 bases between them. Germline CDR1 SGHAT, CDR2 FQDESV (reference sequence). The CDR3 has 15 residues. Written as DNA, the CDR3 is TGTGCCAGCAGCTTATGGAGCAGGGACCAAGAGACCCAGTACTTC. It specifies CASSLWSRDQETQYF.

The sample holds one count of this clonotype. The genes are TRBV19 and TRBJ2-3; 11 bases line up with TRBD2. This CDR3 has 14 amino acids. With 6 bases clipped from V and 4 bases from J, the junction kept 3 bases outside the gene matches. CDR1 and CDR2 from the germline V gene are LNHDA and SQIVND (reference sequence). As DNA, the CDR3 is TGTGCCAGTAGGGGACTAGCGGAACCAGATACGCAGTATTTT. Its translation is CASRGLAEPDTQYF.